These T cell receptor beta chains were read from a single sample in a study of long-term antiretroviral therapy in people with HIV. The assay was immunoSEQ multiplex PCR, and TCRdb's table has in-frame clones only and misses some. The data show 35,000 to 50,000 clones, about 89% seen once. The material was unsorted PBMCs, obtained 0.1 years before starting antiretroviral therapy. These receptors came from a woman between 50 and 59 years old with HIV. The CDR3 runs from the conserved cysteine through the conserved F or W. A D gene is named only where the DNA matches it firmly. Size is stated for part of the rows, as once, few or many counts, or as a class when the clone is expanded.

TRBJ1-6 TRBV7-2 NA NA CASSLGLVSPLHF TGTGCCAGCAGCTTAGGTTTGGTTTCACCCCTCCACTTT
TRBJ1-1 TRBV19 TRBD1 NA CASSDRGNTEAFF TGTGCCAGCTCGGACAGGGGGAACACTGAAGCTTTCTTT
TRBJ1-1 TRBV7-9 TRBD1 few CASSIGTGRTEAFF TGTGCCAGCAGCATCGGGACAGGAAGGACTGAAGCTTTCTTT
TRBJ2-5 TRBV29-1 TRBD2 NA CSVASGGLGETQYF TGCAGCGTTGCCAGCGGGGGGTTGGGAGAGACCCAGTACTTC
TRBJ1-5 TRBV9 NA NA CASSTGQYSNQPQHF TGTGCCAGCAGCACCGGACAGTATAGCAATCAGCCCCAGCATTTT
TRBJ2-2 TRBV7-9 NA NA CASSPALEVGFTGELFF TGTGCCAGCAGCCCGGCTTTAGAAGTGGGTTTCACCGGGGAGCTGTTTTTT
TRBJ1-3 TRBV5-1 NA NA CASSFGSGVYGNTIYF TGCGCCAGCAGCTTTGGATCAGGGGTTTATGGAAACACCATATATTTT
TRBJ2-2 TRBV11-1 TRBD1 NA CASSFEDREYTGELFF TGTGCCAGCAGCTTCGAGGACAGGGAATACACCGGGGAGCTGTTTTTT
TRBJ1-4 TRBV7-9 TRBD1 NA CASSLVGTGTEKLFF TGTGCCAGCAGCTTAGTTGGGACAGGGACTGAAAAACTGTTTTTT
TRBJ2-2 TRBV7-6 TRBD2 NA CASSWRGDTGELFF TGTGCCAGCAGCTGGCGGGGGGACACCGGGGAGCTGTTTTTT
TRBJ2-5 TRBV29-1 TRBD2 once CSVSGTSGVPETQYF TGCAGCGTTTCTGGCACTAGCGGGGTGCCAGAGACCCAGTACTTC
TRBJ1-2 TRBV19 NA NA CASTEGVGAGYGYTF TGTGCCAGTACCGAGGGGGTGGGCGCCGGCTATGGCTACACCTTC
TRBJ2-7 TRBV6-5 TRBD1 NA CASLKGQGYEQYF TGTGCCAGCCTAAAAGGACAGGGCTACGAGCAGTACTTC
TRBJ1-2 TRBV19 NA NA CASSITGSGYTF TGTGCCAGTAGTATCACAGGTAGTGGCTACACCTTC
TRBJ1-5 TRBV6-5 NA NA CASSYTRGNQPQHF TGTGCCAGCAGTTACACGCGAGGCAATCAGCCCCAGCATTTT
TRBJ1-1 TRBV11-3 NA NA CASSSTEAFF TGTGCCAGCAGCTCCACTGAAGCTTTCTTT